Listed here are 10 T cell receptor beta chains from one sample, sequenced in a study of cytomegalovirus exposure and HLA in healthy donors. PCR amplification relied on 60 Vbeta primers (plus 13 Jbeta primers). Assay: immunoSEQ multiplex PCR; the TCRdb copy retains only in-frame clones and omits some. The table records approximately 81,000 clones, just over 75% of them present only once. Sequenced sample: PBMCs. These receptors all stem from a man aged 45-65 years in good health and CMV-seropositive.

The chain uses TRBV27 and TRBJ1-5; possibly TRBD1 for D (6 bases). This CDR3 has 15 residues. The V gene's germline CDR1 is MNHEY and CDR2 SMNVEV (reference sequence). V was trimmed by 5 bases and J by 3 bases, leaving 14 bases between them. The CDR3 region is CASSPGTTNNQPQHF. Written as DNA, the CDR3 is TGTGCCAGCAGTCCTGGGACAACCAACAATCAGCCCCAGCATTTT.

In this sample, this clone is large. The V gene is TRBV4-2, the J gene TRBJ2-7; maybe TRBD2 (6 bases). This CDR3 is 17 amino acids long. V was shortened by 0 bases and J by 2 bases, with 17 bases between the two germline ends. Germline loops: CDR1 LGHNA, CDR2 YNFKEQ. The CDR3 DNA reads TGTGCCAGCAGCCAAGATTGGGGCGGGGCGAGCGCCTACGAGCAGTACTTC. Residues: CASSQDWGGASAYEQYF.

The chain carries TRBV10-3 and TRBJ1-2; the D gene is possibly TRBD1 (5 bases). The CDR3 sequence is 15 residues long. Between the trimmed V and J ends, which lost 4 bases and 1 base, there was a span of 13 bases. Germline V CDR1 and CDR2: ENHRY, SYGVKD. The CDR3 bases are TGTGCCATCAGTGCGGCGACAGCCAATAACTATGGCTACACCTTC. It specifies CAISAATANNYGYTF.

The V gene is TRBV19, the J gene TRBJ2-1; TRBD1 might be the D (5 bases). Germline V gene data show CDR1 as LNHDA and CDR2 as SQIVND (reference sequence). The CDR3 is 13 amino acids. The V gene lost 3 bases and the J gene lost 7 bases, with 10 bases spanning the gap. In nucleotides, the CDR3 is TGTGCCAGTAGTATGGGGCCTATTAATGAGCAGTTCTTC. This codes for CASSMGPINEQFF.

The rearrangement joins TRBV6-1 to TRBJ2-1; D is possibly TRBD2 (5 bases). Between the trimmed V and J ends, which lost 8 bases and 1 base, there was a span of 15 bases. CDR3 length equals 15 residues. CDR1 and CDR2 (germline): MNHNS, SASEGT. CDR3 DNA sequence: TGTGCCAGCGAGACCGAGGGCGGGTCCTACAATGAGCAGTTCTTC. This sequence encodes CASETEGGSYNEQFF.

A single count supports this clone. The chain has TRBV19 and TRBJ2-2, with 15 bases that match TRBD2. The J segment lost 4 bases and the V segment lost 5 bases, leaving 14 bases of the junction unmatched. Germline assignment: CDR1 LNHDA and CDR2 SQIVND (reference sequence). This CDR3 is 20 amino acids long. CDR3 coding DNA: TGTGCCAGTAGTGATGGGGAGGGGACTAGCGGGAGGAGGGGCACCGGGGAGCTGTTTTTT. Protein: CASSDGEGTSGRRGTGELFF.

This clone was recorded a few times. The chain employs TRBV9 and TRBJ2-2; no definite D call. The CDR3 is made up of 13 amino acids. In germline, CDR1 is SGDLS, CDR2 YYNGEE. The V gene lost 0 bases and the J gene lost 7 bases, with 7 bases spanning the gap. The CDR3 sequence is CASSVGGLGELFF. CDR3 in DNA: TGTGCCAGCAGCGTAGGCGGCCTCGGGGAGCTGTTTTTT.

The chain carries TRBV18 and TRBJ1-1; TRBD1 aligns across 7 bases. V gave up 0 bases and J gave up 1 base; unmatched junction bases: 2. The length of the CDR3 is 15 residues. CDR1 KGHSH and CDR2 LQKENI come from the germline V gene. CDR3 in amino acids: CASSPPGGSNTEAFF. CDR3 nucleotide sequence: TGTGCCAGCTCACCACCAGGGGGCTCGAACACTGAAGCTTTCTTT.

This chain joins TRBV2 and TRBJ2-2; the D gene is possibly TRBD1 (6 bases). CDR3 length equals 13 residues. Germline V CDR1 and CDR2: SNHLY, FYNNEI. V lost 10 bases and J lost 6, with 15 bases in between. CDR3 residues: CAIPQGSPGELFF. The CDR3 DNA follows: TGTGCCATCCCTCAGGGGTCTCCCGGGGAGCTGTTTTTT. Full variable domain (outside the CDR3, taken from reference TRBV2 and TRBJ2-2): EPEVTQTPSHQVTQMGQEVILRCVPISNHLYFYWYRQILGQKVEFLVSFYNNEISEKSEIFDDQFSVERPDGSNFTLKIRSTKLEDSAMYFCAIPQGSPGELFFGEGSRLTVL.

V and J are TRBV15 and TRBJ2-7, with 12 bases matching TRBD2. The CDR3 totals 19 residues. CDR1 is LNHNV and CDR2 is YYDKDF in the germline V gene (reference sequence). V was pared by 0 bases and J by 1 base, with 10 bases of the junction left unmatched. CDR3 sequence reads: CATSRDAASGRAESYEQYF. The DNA for the CDR3 is TGTGCCACCAGCAGAGATGCGGCTAGCGGGAGGGCCGAATCCTACGAGCAGTACTTC.